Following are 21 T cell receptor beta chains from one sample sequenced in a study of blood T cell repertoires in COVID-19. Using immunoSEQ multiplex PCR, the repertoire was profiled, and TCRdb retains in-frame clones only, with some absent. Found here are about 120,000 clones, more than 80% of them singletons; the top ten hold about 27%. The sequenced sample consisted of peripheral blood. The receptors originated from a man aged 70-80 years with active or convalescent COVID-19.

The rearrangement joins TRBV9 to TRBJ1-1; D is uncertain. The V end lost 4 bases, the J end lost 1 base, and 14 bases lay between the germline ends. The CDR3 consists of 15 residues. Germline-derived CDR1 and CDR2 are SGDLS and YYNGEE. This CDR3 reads CASSLTSRGNTEAFF. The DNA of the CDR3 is TGTGCCAGCAGCCTGACAAGTCGTGGGAACACTGAAGCTTTCTTT.

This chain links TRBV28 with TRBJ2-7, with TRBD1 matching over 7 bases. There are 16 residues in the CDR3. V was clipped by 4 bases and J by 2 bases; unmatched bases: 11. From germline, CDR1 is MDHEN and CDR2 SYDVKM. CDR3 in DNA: TGTGCCAGCAGTTCCGGGACAGCGCCCTATGCCTACGAGCAGTACTTC. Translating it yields CASSSGTAPYAYEQYF.

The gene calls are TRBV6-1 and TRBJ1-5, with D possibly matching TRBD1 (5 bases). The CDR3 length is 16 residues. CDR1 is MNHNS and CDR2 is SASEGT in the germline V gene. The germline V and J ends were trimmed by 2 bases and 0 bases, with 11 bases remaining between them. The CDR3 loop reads CASSEIGHFSNQPQHF. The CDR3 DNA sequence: TGTGCCAGCAGTGAAATCGGACACTTTAGCAATCAGCCCCAGCATTTT.

The CDR3 reads CASNGQQETQYF. The CDR3 region has the DNA TGTGCCAGCAATGGACAGCAAGAGACCCAGTACTTC. The chain couples TRBV2 to TRBJ2-5; tentatively, D is TRBD1 (6 bases). Trimming removed 7 bases at V and 2 bases at J, with 8 bases between. CDR1 and CDR2 (germline): SNHLY, FYNNEI. The CDR3 spans 12 residues.

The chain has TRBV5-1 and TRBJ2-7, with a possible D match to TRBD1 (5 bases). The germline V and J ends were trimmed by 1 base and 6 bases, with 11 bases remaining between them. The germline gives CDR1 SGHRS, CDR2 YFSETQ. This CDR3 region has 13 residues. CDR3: CASSLRSGREQYF. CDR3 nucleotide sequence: TGCGCCAGCAGCTTGAGGTCAGGGCGCGAGCAGTACTTC.

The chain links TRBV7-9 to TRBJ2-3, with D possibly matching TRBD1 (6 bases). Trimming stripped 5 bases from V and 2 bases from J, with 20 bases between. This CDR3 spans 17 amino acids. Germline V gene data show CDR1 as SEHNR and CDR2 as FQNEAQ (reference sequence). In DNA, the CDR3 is TGTGCCAGCAGCCGGCCAGTTCCTGGACAGTACACAGATACGCAGTATTTT. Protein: CASSRPVPGQYTDTQYF.

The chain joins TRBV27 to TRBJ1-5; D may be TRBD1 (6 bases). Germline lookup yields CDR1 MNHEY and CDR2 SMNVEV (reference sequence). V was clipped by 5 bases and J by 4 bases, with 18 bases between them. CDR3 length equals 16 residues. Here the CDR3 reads CASSPRGGGTNQPQHF. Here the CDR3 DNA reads TGTGCCAGCAGTCCCCGGGGAGGGGGTACAAATCAGCCCCAGCATTTT.

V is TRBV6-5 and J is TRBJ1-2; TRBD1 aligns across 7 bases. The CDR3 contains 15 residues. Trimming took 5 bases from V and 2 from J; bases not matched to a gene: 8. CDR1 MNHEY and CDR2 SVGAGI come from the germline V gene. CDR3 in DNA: TGTGCCAGCAGTACGGGAGGGGGCGAAAACTATGGCTACACCTTC. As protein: CASSTGGGENYGYTF.

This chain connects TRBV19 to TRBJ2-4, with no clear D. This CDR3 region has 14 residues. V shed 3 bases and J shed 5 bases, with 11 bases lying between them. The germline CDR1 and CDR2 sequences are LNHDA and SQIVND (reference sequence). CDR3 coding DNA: TGTGCCAGTAGTATTTCGGGTAACGAAAACATTCAGTACTTC. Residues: CASSISGNENIQYF.

The CDR3: CAISEASQYPGELFF. In nucleotides, the CDR3 is TGTGCCATCAGTGAGGCGTCACAGTATCCCGGGGAGCTGTTTTTT. The rearrangement uses TRBV10-3 and TRBJ2-2; D remains unclear. The V and J ends lost 2 bases and 6 bases respectively, with 13 bases between them. The CDR3 extends over 15 amino acids. The germline V gene encodes CDR1 ENHRY and CDR2 SYGVKD.

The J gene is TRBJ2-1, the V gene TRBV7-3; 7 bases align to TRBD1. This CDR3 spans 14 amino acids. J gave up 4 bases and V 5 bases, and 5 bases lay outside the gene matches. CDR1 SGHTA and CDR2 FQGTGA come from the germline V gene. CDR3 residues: CASSQQGQYNEQFF. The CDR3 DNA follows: TGTGCCAGCAGCCAACAGGGACAGTACAATGAGCAGTTCTTC.

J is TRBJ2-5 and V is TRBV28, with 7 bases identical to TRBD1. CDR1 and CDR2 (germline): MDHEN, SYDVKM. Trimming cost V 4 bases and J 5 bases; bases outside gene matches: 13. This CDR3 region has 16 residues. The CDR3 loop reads CASSSPGQGEVETQYF. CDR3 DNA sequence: TGTGCCAGCAGTTCTCCCGGGCAGGGGGAAGTGGAGACCCAGTACTTC.

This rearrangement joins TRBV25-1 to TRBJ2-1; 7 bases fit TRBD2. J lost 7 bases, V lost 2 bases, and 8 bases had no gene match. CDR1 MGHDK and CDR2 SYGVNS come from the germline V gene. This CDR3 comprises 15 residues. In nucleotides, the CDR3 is TGTGCCAGCAGTGAACCTGGGAGGGCCAAAAATGAGCAGTTCTTC. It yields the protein CASSEPGRAKNEQFF.

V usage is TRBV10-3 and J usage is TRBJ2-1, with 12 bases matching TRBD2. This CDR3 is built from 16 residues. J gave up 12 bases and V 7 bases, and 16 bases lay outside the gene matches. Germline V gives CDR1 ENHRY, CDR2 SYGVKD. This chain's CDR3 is CAINQEGASGRATQFF. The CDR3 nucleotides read TGTGCCATCAACCAGGAGGGAGCTAGCGGGAGGGCCACGCAGTTCTTC.

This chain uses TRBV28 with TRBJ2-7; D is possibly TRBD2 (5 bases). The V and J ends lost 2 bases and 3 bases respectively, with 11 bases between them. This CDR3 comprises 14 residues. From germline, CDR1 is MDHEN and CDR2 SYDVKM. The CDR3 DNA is TGTGCCAGCAGTTTAAGCGGAACTAACTACGAGCAGTACTTC. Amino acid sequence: CASSLSGTNYEQYF.

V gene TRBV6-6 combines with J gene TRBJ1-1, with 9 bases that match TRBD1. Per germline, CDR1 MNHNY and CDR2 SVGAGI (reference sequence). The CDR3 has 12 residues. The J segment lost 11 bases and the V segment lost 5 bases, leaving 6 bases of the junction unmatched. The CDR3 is CASSPGQGNAFF. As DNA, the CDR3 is TGTGCCAGCAGTCCGGGACAGGGTAACGCTTTCTTT.

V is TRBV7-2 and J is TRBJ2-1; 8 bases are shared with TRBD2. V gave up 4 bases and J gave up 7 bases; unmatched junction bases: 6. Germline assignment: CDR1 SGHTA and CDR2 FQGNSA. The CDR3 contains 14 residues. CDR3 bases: TGTGCCAGCAGCTCGGGACTAGTATCGAATGAGCAGTTCTTC. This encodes CASSSGLVSNEQFF.

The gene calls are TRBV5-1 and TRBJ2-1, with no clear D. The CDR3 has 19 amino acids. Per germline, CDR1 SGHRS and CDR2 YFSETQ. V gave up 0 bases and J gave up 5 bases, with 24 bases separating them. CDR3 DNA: TGCGCCAGCAGCTTGGGACGGCCGGGTACCCTCTTTAGAAACAATGAGCAGTTCTTC. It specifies CASSLGRPGTLFRNNEQFF.

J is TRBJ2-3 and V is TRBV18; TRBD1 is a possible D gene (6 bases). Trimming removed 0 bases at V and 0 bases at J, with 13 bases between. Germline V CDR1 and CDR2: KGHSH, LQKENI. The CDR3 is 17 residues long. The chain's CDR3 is CASSPPAAGDSTDTQYF. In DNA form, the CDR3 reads TGTGCCAGCTCACCACCGGCGGCAGGGGATAGCACAGATACGCAGTATTTT.

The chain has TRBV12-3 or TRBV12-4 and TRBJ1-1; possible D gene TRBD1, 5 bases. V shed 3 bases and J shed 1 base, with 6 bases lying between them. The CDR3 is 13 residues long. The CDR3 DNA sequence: TGTGCCAGCAGTTTCGACAGGAACACTGAAGCTTTCTTT. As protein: CASSFDRNTEAFF.

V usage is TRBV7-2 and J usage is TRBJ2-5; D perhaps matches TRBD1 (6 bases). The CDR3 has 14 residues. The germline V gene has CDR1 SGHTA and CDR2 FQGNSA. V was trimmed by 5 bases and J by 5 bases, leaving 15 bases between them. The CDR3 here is CASSPWGQRETQYF. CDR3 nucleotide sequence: TGTGCCAGCAGCCCGTGGGGGCAGAGGGAGACCCAGTACTTC.